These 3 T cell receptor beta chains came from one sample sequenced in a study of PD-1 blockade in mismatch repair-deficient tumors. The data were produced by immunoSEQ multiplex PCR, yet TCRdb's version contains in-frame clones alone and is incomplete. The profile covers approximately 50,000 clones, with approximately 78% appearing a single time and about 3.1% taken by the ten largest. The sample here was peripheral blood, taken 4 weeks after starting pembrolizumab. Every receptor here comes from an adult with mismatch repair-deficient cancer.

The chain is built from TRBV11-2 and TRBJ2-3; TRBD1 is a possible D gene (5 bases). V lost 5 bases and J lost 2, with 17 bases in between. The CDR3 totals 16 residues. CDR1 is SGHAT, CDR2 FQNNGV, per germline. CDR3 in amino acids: CASSPKTEWDTDTQYF. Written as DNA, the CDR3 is TGTGCCAGCAGCCCGAAGACAGAATGGGACACAGATACGCAGTATTTT.

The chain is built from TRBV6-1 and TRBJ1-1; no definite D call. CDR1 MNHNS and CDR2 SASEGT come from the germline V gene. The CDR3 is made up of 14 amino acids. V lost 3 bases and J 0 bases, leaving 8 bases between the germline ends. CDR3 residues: CASSDGLLNTEAFF. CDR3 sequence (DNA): TGTGCCAGCAGTGACGGACTTCTGAACACTGAAGCTTTCTTT.

The CDR3 spells CASSIPQGYQPQHF. The DNA for the CDR3 is TGTGCCAGTAGTATACCTCAGGGCTATCAGCCCCAGCATTTT. This chain uses TRBV19 with TRBJ1-5, with D tentatively TRBD1 (5 bases). The V and J ends lost 2 bases and 5 bases respectively, with 10 bases between them. Germline loops: CDR1 LNHDA, CDR2 SQIVND (reference sequence). The CDR3 runs 14 residues.